This TCR beta chain was identified in a study (dated by TCRdb to the early 2020s). Results and caveats for the whole study, not just this receptor: According to the authors, more investigation is needed, including longitudinal sampling and evaluation of a control group.

Turning to this clone: Its antigen remains unidentified. No much larger clone exists at a distance of one base, and base qualities are not known.

For TCR beta sequencing, genomic DNA was taken from unsorted PBMCs, and those PBMCs had been isolated from peripheral blood. Survey-level sequencing on the immunoSEQ platform was used to profile TCR beta chain repertoires. On the study's bioinformatics: Repertoire diversity was quantified by the inverse Simpson index, and CDR3 amino acid length spectratypes and V-J pairing frequencies were compared. TCR beta CDR3 sequences were matched against VDJdb to annotate clonotypes specific to SARS-CoV-2, CMV, influenza A and EBV. The table was pulled from immuneACCESS by TCRdb, which kept in-frame rearrangements only. Such tables lose some clones; where checked, under half of the loss comes from unresolved V genes, and the rest has no known cause. That table gives V, J and clone size, and the DNA gave D and trimming. In all, the sample holds about 50,000 clones, and over 90% of those were seen once. The leading ten clones occupy over 8.5% of the sample.

CDR1 and CDR2 were assigned from the germline V gene as SNHLY and FYNNEI. The CDR3 measures 16 amino acids from cysteine to phenylalanine. Only CDR3 DNA remains: 48 bases, in frame from the first base. The junction shows trimming of 5 bases on V and 0 bases on J, and the gene matches do not reach 10 bases of it. The sequenced sample was PBMCs. Recombination linked TRBV2 to TRBJ2-7, and TRBD2 aligns with 7 junction nucleotides. This clonotype was sampled from a man between 40 and 49 years old with rheumatoid arthritis. The encoded CDR3 is CASSIPGGLNSYEQYF. Read as DNA, the sequence is TGTGCCAGCAGTATCCCGGGGGGACTGAACTCCTACGAGCAGTACTTC.